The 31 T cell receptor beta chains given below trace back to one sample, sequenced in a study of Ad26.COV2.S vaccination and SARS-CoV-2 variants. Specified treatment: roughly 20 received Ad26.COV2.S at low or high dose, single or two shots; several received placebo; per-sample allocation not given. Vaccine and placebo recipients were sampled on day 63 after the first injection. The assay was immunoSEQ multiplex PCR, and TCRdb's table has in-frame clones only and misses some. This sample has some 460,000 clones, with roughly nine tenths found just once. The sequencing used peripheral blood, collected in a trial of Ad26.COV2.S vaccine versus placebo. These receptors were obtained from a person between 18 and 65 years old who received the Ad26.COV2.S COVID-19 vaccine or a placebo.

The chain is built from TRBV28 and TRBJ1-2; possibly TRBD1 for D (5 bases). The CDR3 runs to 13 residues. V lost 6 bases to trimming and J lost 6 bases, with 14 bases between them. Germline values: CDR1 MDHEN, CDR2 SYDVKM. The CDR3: CASSLGGANGYTF. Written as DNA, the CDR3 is TGTGCCAGCAGCTTGGGAGGGGCTAATGGCTACACCTTC.

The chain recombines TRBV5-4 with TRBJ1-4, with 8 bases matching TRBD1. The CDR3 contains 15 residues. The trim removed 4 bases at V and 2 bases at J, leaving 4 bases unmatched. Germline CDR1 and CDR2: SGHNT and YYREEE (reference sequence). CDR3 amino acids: CASSRQGTTNEKLFF. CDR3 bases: TGTGCCAGCAGCCGACAGGGGACTACTAATGAAAAACTGTTTTTT.

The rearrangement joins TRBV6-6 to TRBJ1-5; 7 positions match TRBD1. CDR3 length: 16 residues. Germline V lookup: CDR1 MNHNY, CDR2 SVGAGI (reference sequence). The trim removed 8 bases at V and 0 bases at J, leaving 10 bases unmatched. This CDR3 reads CASHLGTAYSNQPQHF. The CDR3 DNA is TGTGCCAGCCATCTTGGGACAGCCTATAGCAATCAGCCCCAGCATTTT.

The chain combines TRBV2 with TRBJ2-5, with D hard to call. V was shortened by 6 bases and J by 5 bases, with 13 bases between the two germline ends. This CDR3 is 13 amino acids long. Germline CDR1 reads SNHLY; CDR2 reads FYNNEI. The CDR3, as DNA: TGTGCCAGCAGACCGACGAACGGGGAGACCCAGTACTTC. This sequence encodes CASRPTNGETQYF.

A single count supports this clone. CDR3 sequence reads: CASRRPGDRGRTEAFF. CDR3 bases: TGTGCCAGTAGAAGGCCTGGGGACAGGGGGCGAACTGAAGCTTTCTTT. V usage is TRBV19 and J usage is TRBJ1-1; 12 bases are a match to TRBD1. CDR1 is LNHDA, CDR2 SQIVND, per germline (reference sequence). Trimming cost V 6 bases and J 5 bases; bases outside gene matches: 10. The CDR3 contains 16 residues.

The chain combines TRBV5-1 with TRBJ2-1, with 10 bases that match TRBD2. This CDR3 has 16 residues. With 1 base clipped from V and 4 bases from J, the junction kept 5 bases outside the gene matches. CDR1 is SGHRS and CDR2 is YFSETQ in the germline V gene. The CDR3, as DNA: TGCGCCAGCAGCTTGACACTAGCGGGGACTTACAATGAGCAGTTCTTC. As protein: CASSLTLAGTYNEQFF.

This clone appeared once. Here the CDR3 reads CASSLEDRLYGYTF. In DNA form, the CDR3 reads TGTGCCAGCAGCTTAGAGGACAGGCTCTATGGCTACACCTTC. This sequence joins TRBV7-8 and TRBJ1-2; 7 bases align to TRBD1. This CDR3 has 14 residues. Trimming took 1 base from V and 4 from J; bases not matched to a gene: 3. CDR1 and CDR2 from the germline V gene are SGHVS and FQNEAQ.

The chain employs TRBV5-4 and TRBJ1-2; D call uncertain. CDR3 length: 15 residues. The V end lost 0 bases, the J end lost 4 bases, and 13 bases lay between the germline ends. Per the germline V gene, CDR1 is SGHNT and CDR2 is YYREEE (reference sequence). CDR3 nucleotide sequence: TGTGCCAGCAGCTTGGCCGAGGGTGGCGGCTATGGCTACACCTTC. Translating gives CASSLAEGGGYGYTF.

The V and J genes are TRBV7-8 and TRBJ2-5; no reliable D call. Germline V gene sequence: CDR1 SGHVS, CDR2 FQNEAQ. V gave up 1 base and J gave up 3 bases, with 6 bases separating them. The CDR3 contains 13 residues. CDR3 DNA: TGTGCCAGCAGCTTAGGTAGAAAAGAGACCCAGTACTTC. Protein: CASSLGRKETQYF.

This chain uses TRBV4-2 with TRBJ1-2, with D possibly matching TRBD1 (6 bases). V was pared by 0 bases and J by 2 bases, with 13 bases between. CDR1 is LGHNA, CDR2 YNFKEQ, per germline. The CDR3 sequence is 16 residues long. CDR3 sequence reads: CASSQDYLQGNYGYTF. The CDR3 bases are TGTGCCAGCAGCCAAGATTATTTACAGGGAAACTATGGCTACACCTTC.

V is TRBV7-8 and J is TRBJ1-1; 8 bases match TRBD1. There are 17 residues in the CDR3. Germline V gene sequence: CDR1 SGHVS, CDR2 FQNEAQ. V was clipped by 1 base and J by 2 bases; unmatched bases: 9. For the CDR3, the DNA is TGTGCCAGCAGCTTAGACCCACTGACAGGGGCAAACACTGAAGCTTTCTTT. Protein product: CASSLDPLTGANTEAFF.

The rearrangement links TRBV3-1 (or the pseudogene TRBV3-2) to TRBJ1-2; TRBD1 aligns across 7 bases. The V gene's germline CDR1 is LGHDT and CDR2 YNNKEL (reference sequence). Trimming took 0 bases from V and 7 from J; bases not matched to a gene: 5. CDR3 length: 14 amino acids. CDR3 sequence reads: CASSQEMTGSGYTF. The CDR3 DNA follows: TGTGCCAGCAGCCAAGAGATGACAGGGAGTGGCTACACCTTC.

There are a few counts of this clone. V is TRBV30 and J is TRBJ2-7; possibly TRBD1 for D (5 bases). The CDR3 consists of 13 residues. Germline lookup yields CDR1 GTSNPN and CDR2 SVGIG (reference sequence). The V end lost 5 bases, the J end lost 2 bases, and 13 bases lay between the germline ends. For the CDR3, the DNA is TGTGCCTGGCAACCAGGGCGCCCCTACGAGCAGTACTTC. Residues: CAWQPGRPYEQYF.

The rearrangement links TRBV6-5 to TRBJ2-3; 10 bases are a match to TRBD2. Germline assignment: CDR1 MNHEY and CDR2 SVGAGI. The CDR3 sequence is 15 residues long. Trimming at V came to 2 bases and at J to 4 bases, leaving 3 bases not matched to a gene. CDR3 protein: CASSYSGRASDTQYF. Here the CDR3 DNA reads TGTGCCAGCAGTTACAGCGGGAGGGCATCAGATACGCAGTATTTT.

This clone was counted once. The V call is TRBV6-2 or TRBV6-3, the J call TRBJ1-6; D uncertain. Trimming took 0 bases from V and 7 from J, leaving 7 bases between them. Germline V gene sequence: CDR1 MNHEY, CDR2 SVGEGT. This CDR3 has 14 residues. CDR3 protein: CASSYSAENSPLHF. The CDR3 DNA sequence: TGTGCCAGCAGTTACTCGGCAGAGAATTCACCCCTCCACTTT.

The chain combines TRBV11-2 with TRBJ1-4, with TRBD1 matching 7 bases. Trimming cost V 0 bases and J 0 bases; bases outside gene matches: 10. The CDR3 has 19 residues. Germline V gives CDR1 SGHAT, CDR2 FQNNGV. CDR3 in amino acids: CASSLEQTGWGATNEKLFF. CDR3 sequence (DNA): TGTGCCAGCAGCTTAGAGCAGACAGGGTGGGGTGCAACTAATGAAAAACTGTTTTTT.

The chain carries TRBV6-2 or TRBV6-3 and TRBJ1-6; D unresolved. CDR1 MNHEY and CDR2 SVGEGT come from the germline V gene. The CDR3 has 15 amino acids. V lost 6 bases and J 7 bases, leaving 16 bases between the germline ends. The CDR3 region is CASSRTPFGNSPLHF. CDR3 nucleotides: TGTGCCAGCAGCCGCACACCTTTCGGGAATTCACCCCTCCACTTT.

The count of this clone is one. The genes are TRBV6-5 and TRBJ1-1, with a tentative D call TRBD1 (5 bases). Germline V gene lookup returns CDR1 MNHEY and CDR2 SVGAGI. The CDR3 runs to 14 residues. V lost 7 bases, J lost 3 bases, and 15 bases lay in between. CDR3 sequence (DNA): TGTGCCAGCACCGGACGCGGAGGGGACACTGAAGCTTTCTTT. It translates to CASTGRGGDTEAFF.

CDR3 nucleotide sequence: TGTGCCAGCAGTGAGGGGCAGACCTATGGCTACACCTTC. Translation gives CASSEGQTYGYTF. This chain links TRBV2 with TRBJ1-2; TRBD1 is a possible D gene (5 bases). This CDR3 has 13 residues. Trimming pared 3 bases from V and 4 bases from J, leaving 9 bases between. Germline V lookup: CDR1 SNHLY, CDR2 FYNNEI. The variable domain in full, completed from reference TRBV2 and TRBJ1-2, reads EPEVTQTPSHQVTQMGQEVILRCVPISNHLYFYWYRQILGQKVEFLVSFYNNEISEKSEIFDDQFSVERPDGSNFTLKIRSTKLEDSAMYFCASSEGQTYGYTFGSGTRLTVV.

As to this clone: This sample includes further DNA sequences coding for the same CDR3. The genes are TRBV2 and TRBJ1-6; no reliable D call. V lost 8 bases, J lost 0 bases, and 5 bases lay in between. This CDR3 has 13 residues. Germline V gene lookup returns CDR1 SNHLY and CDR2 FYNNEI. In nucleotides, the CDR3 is TGTGCCAGCCGGAGCTCCTATAATTCACCCCTCCACTTT. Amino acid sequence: CASRSSYNSPLHF.

The chain's CDR3 is CASSPGQGSFYGYTF. CDR3 in DNA: TGTGCCAGCAGTCCGGGACAGGGGAGCTTCTATGGCTACACCTTC. V gene TRBV6-5 combines with J gene TRBJ1-2; 10 bases are a match to TRBD1. V shed 5 bases, J shed 4 bases, and the junction held 7 bases outside the gene matches. CDR1 is MNHEY and CDR2 is SVGAGI in the germline V gene. The CDR3 length is 15 residues.

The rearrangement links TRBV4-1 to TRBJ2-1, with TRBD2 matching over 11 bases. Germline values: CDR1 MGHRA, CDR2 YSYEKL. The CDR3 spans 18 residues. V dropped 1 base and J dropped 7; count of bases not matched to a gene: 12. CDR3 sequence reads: CASSQVGGLAAGRNEQFF. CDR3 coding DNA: TGCGCCAGCAGCCAAGTGGGGGGACTAGCGGCGGGGCGAAATGAGCAGTTCTTC.

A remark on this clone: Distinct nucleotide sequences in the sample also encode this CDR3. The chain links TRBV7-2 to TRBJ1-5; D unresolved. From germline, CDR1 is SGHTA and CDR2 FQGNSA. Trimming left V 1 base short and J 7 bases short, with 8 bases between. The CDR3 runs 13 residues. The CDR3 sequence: CASSLGPDQPQHF. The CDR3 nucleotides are TGTGCCAGCAGCTTAGGTCCGGACCAGCCCCAGCATTTT.

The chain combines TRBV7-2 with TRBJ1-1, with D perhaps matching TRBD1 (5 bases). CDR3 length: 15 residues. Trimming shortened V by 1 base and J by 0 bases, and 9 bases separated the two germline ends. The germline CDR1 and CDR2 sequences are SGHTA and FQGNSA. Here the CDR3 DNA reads TGTGCCAGCAGCTTAGGTGGGGGGGTGAACACTGAAGCTTTCTTT. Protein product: CASSLGGGVNTEAFF.

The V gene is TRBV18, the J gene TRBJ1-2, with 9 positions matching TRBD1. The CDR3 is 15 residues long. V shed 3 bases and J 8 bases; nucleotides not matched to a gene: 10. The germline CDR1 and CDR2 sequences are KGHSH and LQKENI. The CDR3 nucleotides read TGTGCCAGCTCACCGCGGGACAGGGTTTTTGAAGGCTACACCTTC. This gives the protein CASSPRDRVFEGYTF.

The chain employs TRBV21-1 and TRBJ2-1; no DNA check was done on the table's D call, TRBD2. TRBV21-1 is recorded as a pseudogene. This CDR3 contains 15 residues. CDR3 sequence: CASTRADRLDNEQFF. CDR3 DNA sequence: TGTGCCAGCACCAGGGCAGACCGACTAGACAATGAGCAGTTCTTC.

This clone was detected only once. The DNA for the CDR3 is TGTGCCACCAGTGATCCGGGACAGGGGGCCGGTGGGCAGTTCTTC. As protein: CATSDPGQGAGGQFF. This chain uses TRBV24-1 with TRBJ2-1; 12 nucleotides line up with TRBD1. The trim removed 3 bases at V and 12 bases at J, leaving 8 bases unmatched. Germline lookup yields CDR1 KGHDR and CDR2 SFDVKD. The CDR3 has 15 amino acids.

The CDR3 here is CASSLSIPFVYGYTF. The CDR3 DNA reads TGTGCCAGCAGTTTATCGATCCCCTTCGTCTATGGCTACACCTTC. The J gene is TRBJ1-2, the V gene TRBV27; D is unresolved. The V and J ends lost 0 bases and 4 bases respectively, with 12 bases between them. There are 15 residues in the CDR3. Germline V gene data show CDR1 as MNHEY and CDR2 as SMNVEV (reference sequence).

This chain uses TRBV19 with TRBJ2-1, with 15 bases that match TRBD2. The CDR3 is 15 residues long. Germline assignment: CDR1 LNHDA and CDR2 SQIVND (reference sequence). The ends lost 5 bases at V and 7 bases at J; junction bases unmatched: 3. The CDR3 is CASSWTSGRVNEQFF. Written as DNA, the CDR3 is TGTGCCAGTAGTTGGACTAGCGGGAGGGTTAATGAGCAGTTCTTC.

CDR3 amino acids: CASSLGRGTYNEQFF. The CDR3 nucleotides read TGTGCCAGCAGCTTAGGGAGGGGGACGTACAATGAGCAGTTCTTC. The chain couples TRBV7-3 to TRBJ2-1; D is possibly TRBD2 (7 bases). This CDR3 spans 15 amino acids. Trimming removed 2 bases from V and 4 bases from J, with 12 bases in between. Germline loops: CDR1 SGHTA, CDR2 FQGTGA.

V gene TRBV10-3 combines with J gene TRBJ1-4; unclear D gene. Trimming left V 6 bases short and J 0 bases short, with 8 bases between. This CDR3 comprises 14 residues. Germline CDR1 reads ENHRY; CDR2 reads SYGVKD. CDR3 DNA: TGTGCCATCAGCCAAGGGACAACTAATGAAAAACTGTTTTTT. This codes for CAISQGTTNEKLFF.